This section outlines one T cell receptor beta chain sequence together with its context. The antigen is not known. The CDR3 sequence is 17 residues long. Trimming cost V 3 bases and J 7 bases, with 20 bases left between them. The germline CDR1 and CDR2 sequences are SGHRS and YFSETQ. 13 Jbeta primers and 60 Vbeta primers were used for the PCR. Per the original data handling: The count from a later analysis was tens of millions of unique TCR beta chains, about 9.9 million of them shared. Repertoires were generated with immunoSEQ multiplex PCR, while TCRdb's copy carries only in-frame clones and drops some. V and J calls and clone size follow that table, whereas D and trimming were derived from the DNA. This sample carries about 190,000 clones, around 77% of them seen once, and the ten largest clones take roughly 1.6%. The data belong to a study of cytomegalovirus exposure and HLA in healthy donors. Study overall: There were about 86 million unique TCRs (from HLA-typed donors) in an early data release. Study-level findings and limits: A prior analysis recorded that most TCR beta V segments were productive about 90% or about 30% of the time. Across donors, presence/absence analyses took sequencing depth to be roughly uniform.

The clonotype was recovered from a woman between 18 and 29 years old in good health and CMV-seronegative. Sequences were obtained from PBMCs. This chain connects TRBV5-1 to TRBJ1-6; D gene ambiguous. In DNA form, the CDR3 reads TGCGCCAGCAGCTCGGGGTGGGTTCAACAGATAAATTCACCCCTCCACTTT. This encodes CASSSGWVQQINSPLHF.